This T cell receptor beta chain was found in a study of post-analysis software for immune sequencing data. Study-wide context: In terms of disease course, relapsing-remitting, secondary progressive and progressive-relapsing multiple sclerosis were included. Broader study findings: Diversity measured as normalized Chao1 was significantly lower in multiple sclerosis patients than in controls. The study found TRBV5-6, TRBV5-1 and TRBV20-1 among 4 or 5 TRBV segments more frequent in patients than controls. Samples sharing a preparation batch grouped tightly together when assessed by F measure.

With regard to this clonotype: The antigen is unknown.

Presence of unique molecular identifiers characterized the TCR beta cDNA libraries. Input populations of about 0.95 to 10 million T cells gave rise to roughly 500,000 cDNA molecules. TCRdb re-analysed the PCR reads in MiXCR, keeping a single row per CDR3 protein. The sample has 750,000 to 950,000 distinct CDR3 sequences, about 50% seen once. The length of the CDR3 is 14 residues. V was pared by 2 bases and J by 6 bases, with 5 bases of the junction left unmatched. Germline V gene data show CDR1 as MRHNA and CDR2 as SNTAGT. The TCR sequence derives from a girl aged 10 to 17 with multiple sclerosis. The rearrangement uses TRBV6-4 and TRBJ1-1, with 8 bases fitting TRBD1. The sample was blood. The CDR3 DNA reads TGTGCCAGCAGTGACGGACAGGGTGCGTCTGAAGCTTTCTTT. Its translation is CASSDGQGASEAFF.